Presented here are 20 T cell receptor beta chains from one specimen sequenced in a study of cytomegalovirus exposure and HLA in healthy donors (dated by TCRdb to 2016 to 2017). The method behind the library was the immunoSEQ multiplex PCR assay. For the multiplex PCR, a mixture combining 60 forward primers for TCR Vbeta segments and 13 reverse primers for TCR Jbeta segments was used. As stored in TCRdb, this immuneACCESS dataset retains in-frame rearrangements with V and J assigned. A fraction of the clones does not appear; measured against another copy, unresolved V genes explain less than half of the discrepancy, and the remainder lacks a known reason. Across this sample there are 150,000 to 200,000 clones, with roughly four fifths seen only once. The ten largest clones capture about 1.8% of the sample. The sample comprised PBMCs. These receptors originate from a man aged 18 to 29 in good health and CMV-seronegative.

The CDR3 sequence is CATSRIGQGAGYTF. The CDR3 region has the DNA TGTGCCACCAGCAGAATAGGACAGGGGGCTGGCTACACCTTC. The chain carries TRBV15 and TRBJ1-2, with 11 bases lining up with TRBD1. The CDR3 has 14 residues. Per germline, CDR1 LNHNV and CDR2 YYDKDF (reference sequence). The V and J ends lost 2 bases and 7 bases, in that order; junction bases with no gene match: 3.

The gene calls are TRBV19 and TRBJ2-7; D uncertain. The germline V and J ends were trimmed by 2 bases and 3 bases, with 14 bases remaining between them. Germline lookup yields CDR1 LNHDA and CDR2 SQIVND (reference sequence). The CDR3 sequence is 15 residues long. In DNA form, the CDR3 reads TGTGCCAGTAGTATAAACCCCGACTCCTACTACGAGCAGTACTTC. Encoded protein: CASSINPDSYYEQYF.

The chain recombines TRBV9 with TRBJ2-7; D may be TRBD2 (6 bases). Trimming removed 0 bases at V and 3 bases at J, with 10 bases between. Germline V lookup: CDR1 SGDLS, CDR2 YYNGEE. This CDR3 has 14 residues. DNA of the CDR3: TGTGCCAGCAGCGTAGATCAGGGAGGCTACGAGCAGTACTTC. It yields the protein CASSVDQGGYEQYF.

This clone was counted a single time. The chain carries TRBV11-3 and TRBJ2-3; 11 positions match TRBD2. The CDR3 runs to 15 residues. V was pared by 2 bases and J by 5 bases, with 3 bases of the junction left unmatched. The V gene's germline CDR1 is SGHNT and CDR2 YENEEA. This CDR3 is CASSLSTSGKDTQYF. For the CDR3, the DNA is TGTGCCAGCAGCTTATCGACTAGCGGGAAAGATACGCAGTATTTT.

CDR3 region: CASSLTDKRPQYF. The CDR3 DNA reads as TGTGCCAGCAGCTTAACGGACAAACGGCCCCAGTACTTC. The chain recombines TRBV7-3 with TRBJ2-5; a weak D match, TRBD1 (5 bases). This CDR3 has 13 amino acids. V lost 0 bases to trimming and J lost 9 bases, with 11 bases between them. In germline, CDR1 is SGHTA, CDR2 FQGTGA.

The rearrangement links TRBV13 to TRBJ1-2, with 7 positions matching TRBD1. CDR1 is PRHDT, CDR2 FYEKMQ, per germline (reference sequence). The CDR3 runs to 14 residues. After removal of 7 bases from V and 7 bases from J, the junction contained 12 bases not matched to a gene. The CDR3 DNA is TGTGCCAGCACCCTAGGGGGCATAAGCCGTGGCTACACCTTC. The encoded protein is CASTLGGISRGYTF.

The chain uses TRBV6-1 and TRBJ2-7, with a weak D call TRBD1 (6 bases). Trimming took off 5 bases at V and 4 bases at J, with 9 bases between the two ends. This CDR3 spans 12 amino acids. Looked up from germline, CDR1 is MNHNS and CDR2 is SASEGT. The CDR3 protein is CASSSDRYEQYF. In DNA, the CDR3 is TGTGCCAGCAGTTCCGACAGGTACGAGCAGTACTTC.

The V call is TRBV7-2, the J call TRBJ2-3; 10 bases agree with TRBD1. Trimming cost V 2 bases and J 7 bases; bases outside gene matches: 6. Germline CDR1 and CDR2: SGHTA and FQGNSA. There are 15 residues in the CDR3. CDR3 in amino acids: CASSLFGQGVHTQYF. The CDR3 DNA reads TGTGCCAGCAGCTTATTTGGACAGGGGGTGCATACGCAGTATTTT.

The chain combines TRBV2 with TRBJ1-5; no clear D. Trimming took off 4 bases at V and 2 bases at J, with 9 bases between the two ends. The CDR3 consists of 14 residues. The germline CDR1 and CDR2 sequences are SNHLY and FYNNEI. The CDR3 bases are TGTGCCAGCAGTGTGGGAGGGCGCAATCAGCCCCAGCATTTT. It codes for CASSVGGRNQPQHF.

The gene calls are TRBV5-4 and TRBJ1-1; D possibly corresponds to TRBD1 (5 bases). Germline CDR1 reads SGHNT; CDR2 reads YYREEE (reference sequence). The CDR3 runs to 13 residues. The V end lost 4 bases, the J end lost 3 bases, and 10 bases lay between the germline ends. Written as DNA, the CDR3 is TGTGCCAGCAGCGCCCGACAGTACACTGAAGCTTTCTTT. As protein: CASSARQYTEAFF.

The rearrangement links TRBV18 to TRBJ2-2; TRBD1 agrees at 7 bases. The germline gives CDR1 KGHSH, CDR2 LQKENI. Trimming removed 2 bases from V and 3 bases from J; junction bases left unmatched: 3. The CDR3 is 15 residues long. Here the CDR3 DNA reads TGTGCCAGCTCACCAAGGACAGGCTACACCGGGGAGCTGTTTTTT. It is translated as CASSPRTGYTGELFF.

CDR3 nucleotides: TGCGCCAGCAGCCAAGATGGTAGTGGCCGGAGCGAGCAGTTCTTC. It yields the protein CASSQDGSGRSEQFF. The chain joins TRBV4-3 to TRBJ2-1; no definite D call. The CDR3 consists of 15 residues. Germline CDR1 and CDR2: LGHNA and YSLEER. Trimming shortened V by 0 bases and J by 10 bases, and 16 bases separated the two germline ends.

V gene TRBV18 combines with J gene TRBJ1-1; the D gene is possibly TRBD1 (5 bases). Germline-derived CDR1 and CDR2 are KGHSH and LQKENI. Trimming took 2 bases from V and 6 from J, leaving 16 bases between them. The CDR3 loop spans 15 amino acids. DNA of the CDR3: TGTGCCAGCTCACCAAGGCCGGGGGGTGAGGCTGAAGCTTTCTTT. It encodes CASSPRPGGEAEAFF.

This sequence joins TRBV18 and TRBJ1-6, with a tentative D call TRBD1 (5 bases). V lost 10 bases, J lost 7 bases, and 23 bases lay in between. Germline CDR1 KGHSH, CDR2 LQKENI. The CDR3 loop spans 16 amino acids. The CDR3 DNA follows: TGTGCCAACAACTCCACCCCGGGACTCGGGAATTCACCCCTCCACTTT. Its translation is CANNSTPGLGNSPLHF.

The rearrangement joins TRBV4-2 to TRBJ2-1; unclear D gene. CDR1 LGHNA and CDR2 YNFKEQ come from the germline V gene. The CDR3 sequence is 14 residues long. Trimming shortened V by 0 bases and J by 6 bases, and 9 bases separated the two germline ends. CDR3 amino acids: CASSQDPRGNEQFF. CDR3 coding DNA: TGTGCCAGCAGCCAAGATCCCCGAGGCAATGAGCAGTTCTTC.

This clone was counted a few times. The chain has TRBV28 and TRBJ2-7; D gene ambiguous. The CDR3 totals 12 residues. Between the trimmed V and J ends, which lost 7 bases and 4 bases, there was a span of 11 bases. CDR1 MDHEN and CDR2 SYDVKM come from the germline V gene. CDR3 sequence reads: CASKNIPYEQYF. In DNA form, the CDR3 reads TGTGCCAGCAAAAACATCCCATACGAGCAGTACTTC. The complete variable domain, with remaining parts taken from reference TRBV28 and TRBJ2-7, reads DVKVTQSSRYLVKRTGEKVFLECVQDMDHENMFWYRQDPGLGLRLIYFSYDVKMKEKGDIPEGYSVSREKKERFSLILESASTNQTSMYLCASKNIPYEQYFGPGTRLTVT.

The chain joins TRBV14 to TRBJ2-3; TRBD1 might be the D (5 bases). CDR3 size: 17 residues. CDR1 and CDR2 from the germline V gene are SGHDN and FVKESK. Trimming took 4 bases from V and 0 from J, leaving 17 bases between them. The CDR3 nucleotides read TGTGCCAGCAGCCTTGATCGAAGGGGCCTTAGCACAGATACGCAGTATTTT. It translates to CASSLDRRGLSTDTQYF.

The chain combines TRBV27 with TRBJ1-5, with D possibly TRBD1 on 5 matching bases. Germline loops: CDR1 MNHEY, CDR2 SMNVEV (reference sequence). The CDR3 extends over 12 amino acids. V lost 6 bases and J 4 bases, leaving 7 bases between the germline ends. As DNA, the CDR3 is TGTGCCAGCAGACAGGCTAATCAGCCCCAGCATTTT. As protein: CASRQANQPQHF.

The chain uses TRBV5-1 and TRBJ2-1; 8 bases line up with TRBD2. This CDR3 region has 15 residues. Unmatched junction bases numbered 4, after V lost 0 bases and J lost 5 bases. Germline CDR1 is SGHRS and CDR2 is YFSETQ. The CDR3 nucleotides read TGCGCCAGCAGCTTGGGTACGGGAGGGAACAATGAGCAGTTCTTC. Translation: CASSLGTGGNNEQFF.

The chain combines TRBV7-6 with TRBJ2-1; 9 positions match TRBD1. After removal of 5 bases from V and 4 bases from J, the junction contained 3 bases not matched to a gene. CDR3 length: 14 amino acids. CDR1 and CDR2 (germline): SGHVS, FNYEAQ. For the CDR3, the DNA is TGTGCCAGCAGCCCGACAGGGGGATACAATGAGCAGTTCTTC. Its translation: CASSPTGGYNEQFF.